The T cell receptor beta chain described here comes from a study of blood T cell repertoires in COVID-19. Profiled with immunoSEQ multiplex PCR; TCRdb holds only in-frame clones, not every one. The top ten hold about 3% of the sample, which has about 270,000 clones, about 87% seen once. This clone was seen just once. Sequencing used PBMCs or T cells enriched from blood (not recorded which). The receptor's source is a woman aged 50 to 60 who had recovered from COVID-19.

CDR3 in amino acids: CASSPLELFSGRMDNEQFF. The CDR3 bases are TGTGCCAGTAGTCCACTTGAGTTGTTTAGCGGGAGGATGGACAATGAGCAGTTCTTC. The rearrangement joins TRBV19 to TRBJ2-1, with 10 positions matching TRBD2. The V gene's germline CDR1 is LNHDA and CDR2 SQIVND (reference sequence). Losses at the gene ends were 5 bases for V and 5 bases for J; bases not matched to a gene: 18. The CDR3 is 19 amino acids.